This TCR beta chain was obtained from a study of T-cell memory formation after mild COVID-19. TCRdb ran MiXCR on the 5' RACE reads and lists one entry per CDR3 protein. The table lists around 530,000 distinct CDR3 sequences, 20% to 25% of them singletons. This clonotype occurred a few times. The CDR3 runs 16 residues. V lost 6 bases and J 1 base, leaving 15 bases between the germline ends. CDR1 is MNHEY, CDR2 SMNVEV, per germline (reference sequence). This receptor was identified in an adult woman who had mild COVID-19 (a few samples of this study predate the infection). Cell type and time point are not known. V is TRBV27 and J is TRBJ2-2; TRBD1 is a possible D gene (5 bases). Sample: PBMCs or a T cell subset sorted from them (not recorded which). The CDR3 region has the DNA TGTGCCAGCAGCCCCCAGGGCAGGATGAACACCGGGGAGCTGTTTTTT. It encodes CASSPQGRMNTGELFF.